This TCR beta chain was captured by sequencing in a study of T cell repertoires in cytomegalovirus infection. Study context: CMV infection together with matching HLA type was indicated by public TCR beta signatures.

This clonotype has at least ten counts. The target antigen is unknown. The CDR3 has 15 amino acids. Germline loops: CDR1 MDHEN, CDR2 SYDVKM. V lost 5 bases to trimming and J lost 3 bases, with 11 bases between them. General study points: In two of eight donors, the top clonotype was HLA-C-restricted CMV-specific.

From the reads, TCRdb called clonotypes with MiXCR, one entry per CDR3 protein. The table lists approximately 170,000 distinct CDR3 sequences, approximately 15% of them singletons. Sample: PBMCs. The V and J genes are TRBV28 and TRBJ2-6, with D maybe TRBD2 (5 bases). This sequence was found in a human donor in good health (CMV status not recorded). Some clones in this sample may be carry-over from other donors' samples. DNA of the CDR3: TGTGCCAGCAGTCAAGCGGATCGTGGGGCCAACGTCCTGACTTTC. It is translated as CASSQADRGANVLTF. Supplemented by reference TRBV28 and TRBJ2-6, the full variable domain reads DVKVTQSSRYLVKRTGEKVFLECVQDMDHENMFWYRQDPGLGLRLIYFSYDVKMKEKGDIPEGYSVSREKKERFSLILESASTNQTSMYLCASSQADRGANVLTFGAGSRLTVL.